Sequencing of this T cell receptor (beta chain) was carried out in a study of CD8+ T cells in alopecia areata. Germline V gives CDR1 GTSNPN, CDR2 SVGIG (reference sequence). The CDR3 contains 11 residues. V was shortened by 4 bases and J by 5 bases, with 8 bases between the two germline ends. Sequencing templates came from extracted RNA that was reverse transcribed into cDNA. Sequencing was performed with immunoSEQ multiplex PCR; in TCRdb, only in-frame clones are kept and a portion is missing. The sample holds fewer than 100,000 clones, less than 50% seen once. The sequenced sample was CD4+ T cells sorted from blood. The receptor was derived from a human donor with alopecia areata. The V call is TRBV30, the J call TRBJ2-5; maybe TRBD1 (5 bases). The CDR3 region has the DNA TGTGCCTGGAAGACAGTGGAGACCCAGTACTTC. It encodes CAWKTVETQYF.